The rows below give T cell receptor beta chains drawn from one sample of a study of shared clonotypes between healthy human individuals. Data came from immunoSEQ multiplex PCR; TCRdb stores just in-frame clones and leaves some out. The table has 2 million to 2.5 million clones, just over 90% seen once. Sequencing was done on a sample of naive CD8+ T cells from PBMCs. These receptors were collected from a man younger than 35 in good health. Some clones in this sample may be carry-over from other donors' samples. Both conserved end residues are part of each CDR3. Each record gives: J gene, V gene, CDR3 length, D gene, clone size, CDR3 protein, CDR3 DNA. D genes are given only for firm matches. Only part of the rows carry a size: once, few, many, or a class if the clone is expanded.

j_call: TRBJ2-7
v_call: TRBV7-9
cdr3_length: 14
d_call: -
clone_size: -
cdr3_aa: CASSLTDWSYEQYF
cdr3_nt: TGTGCCAGCAGCTTAACGGACTGGTCCTACGAGCAGTACTTC

j_call: TRBJ1-5
v_call: TRBV28
cdr3_length: 14
d_call: -
clone_size: -
cdr3_aa: CASRRDVSNQPQHF
cdr3_nt: TGTGCCAGCAGACGGGACGTAAGCAATCAGCCCCAGCATTTT

j_call: TRBJ2-6
v_call: TRBV7-9
cdr3_length: 12
d_call: -
clone_size: -
cdr3_aa: CASSPGANVLTF
cdr3_nt: TGTGCCAGCAGCCCTGGGGCCAACGTCCTGACTTTC

j_call: TRBJ2-7
v_call: TRBV11-3
cdr3_length: 14
d_call: TRBD2
clone_size: once
cdr3_aa: CASSYLAGSYEQYF
cdr3_nt: TGTGCCAGCAGCTATCTAGCGGGTAGCTACGAGCAGTACTTC

j_call: TRBJ2-5
v_call: TRBV14
cdr3_length: 16
d_call: TRBD2
clone_size: -
cdr3_aa: CASSPGTSGRLETQYF
cdr3_nt: TGTGCCAGCAGCCCCGGGACTAGCGGGAGGCTCGAGACCCAGTACTTC

j_call: TRBJ1-1
v_call: TRBV4-1
cdr3_length: 15
d_call: -
clone_size: -
cdr3_aa: CASSLNAGARTEAFF
cdr3_nt: TGCGCCAGCAGCCTCAACGCCGGGGCGAGAACTGAAGCTTTCTTT

j_call: TRBJ2-2
v_call: TRBV7-9
cdr3_length: 16
d_call: -
clone_size: -
cdr3_aa: CASIRPGREPSGELFF
cdr3_nt: TGTGCCAGCATCCGCCCTGGGCGGGAACCGTCGGGGGAGCTGTTTTTT

j_call: TRBJ1-1
v_call: TRBV7-9
cdr3_length: 14
d_call: -
clone_size: few
cdr3_aa: CASSLSEGFTEAFF
cdr3_nt: TGTGCCAGCAGCTTGAGTGAGGGGTTCACTGAAGCTTTCTTT

j_call: TRBJ2-7
v_call: TRBV6-1
cdr3_length: 14
d_call: TRBD2
clone_size: -
cdr3_aa: CASSKAGGSSEQYF
cdr3_nt: TGTGCCAGCTCTAAAGCCGGGGGGTCCAGCGAGCAGTACTTC

j_call: TRBJ2-7
v_call: TRBV28
cdr3_length: 14
d_call: -
clone_size: -
cdr3_aa: CASTDQGGAYEQYF
cdr3_nt: TGTGCCAGCACCGACCAGGGGGGGGCCTACGAGCAGTACTTC

j_call: TRBJ1-5
v_call: TRBV6-6
cdr3_length: 14
d_call: -
clone_size: -
cdr3_aa: CASNVRLSNQPQHF
cdr3_nt: TGTGCCAGCAATGTAAGACTTAGCAATCAGCCCCAGCATTTT

j_call: TRBJ2-5
v_call: TRBV7-9
cdr3_length: 16
d_call: -
clone_size: -
cdr3_aa: CASSLDPLAFAETQYF
cdr3_nt: TGTGCCAGCAGCTTAGACCCGCTAGCGTTCGCAGAGACCCAGTACTTC

j_call: TRBJ1-2
v_call: TRBV28
cdr3_length: 14
d_call: -
clone_size: -
cdr3_aa: CASSLGDFGYGYTF
cdr3_nt: TGTGCCAGCAGTTTAGGGGATTTTGGCTATGGCTACACCTTC

j_call: TRBJ1-1
v_call: TRBV7-6
cdr3_length: 14
d_call: -
clone_size: -
cdr3_aa: CASSPGKQNTEAFF
cdr3_nt: TGTGCCAGCAGCCCCGGCAAGCAGAACACTGAAGCTTTCTTT

j_call: TRBJ2-6
v_call: TRBV27
cdr3_length: 13
d_call: -
clone_size: -
cdr3_aa: CASSFPGANVLTF
cdr3_nt: TGTGCCAGCAGTTTCCCAGGGGCCAACGTCCTGACTTTC

j_call: TRBJ2-7
v_call: TRBV7-9
cdr3_length: 17
d_call: TRBD2
clone_size: -
cdr3_aa: CASSLGAGREGSYEQYF
cdr3_nt: TGTGCCAGCAGCTTAGGAGCCGGGCGGGAGGGATCTTACGAGCAGTACTTC

j_call: TRBJ2-3
v_call: TRBV9
cdr3_length: 17
d_call: TRBD1
clone_size: -
cdr3_aa: CASSVYTGGAGTDTQYF
cdr3_nt: TGTGCCAGCAGCGTGTATACAGGGGGCGCGGGCACAGATACGCAGTATTTT